This TCR beta chain was sequenced during a study of blood T cells in healthy people across ages. Findings and limits, study-wide: Roughly linear declines in TCR beta diversity per million T cells occurred with age.

A second about 7 to 12 cycle PCR used barcoded and J-beta primers. The template-switch adaptor was a 5' adaptor with 12 random nucleotides. It tagged each cDNA molecule. TCRdb processed the 5' RACE reads anew with MiXCR; each CDR3 protein has one entry. The table lists about 730,000 distinct CDR3 sequences, roughly 41% of them singletons. Germline V gene sequence: CDR1 SEHNR, CDR2 FQNEAQ (reference sequence). This CDR3 has 16 residues. Between the trimmed V and J ends, which lost 1 base and 7 bases, there was a span of 19 bases. A word on this clonotype: Its antigen is still unknown.

The rearrangement links TRBV7-9 to TRBJ1-2; D gene ambiguous. The receptor comes from an older woman in good health. Sequenced sample: blood. CDR3 sequence reads: CASSLDPAGLPPGYTF. Written as DNA, the CDR3 is TGTGCCAGCAGCTTAGACCCAGCCGGCCTGCCCCCTGGCTACACCTTC. Supplemented by reference TRBV7-9 and TRBJ1-2, the full variable domain reads DTGVSQNPRHKITKRGQNVTFRCDPISEHNRLYWYRQTLGQGPEFLTYFQNEAQLEKSRLLSDRFSAERPKGSFSTLEIQRTEQGDSAMYLCASSLDPAGLPPGYTFGSGTRLTVV.